This T cell receptor (beta chain) was captured by sequencing in a study of blood T cell repertoires in COVID-19. Study information: Acute and convalescent COVID-19 specimens originated in the United States, Italy and Spain. PBMCs, B-cell-depleted T cells, or T cells provided the cDNA or gDNA that made up the material.

The CDR3 is 13 residues long. The V end was cut by 6 bases, the J end by 0 bases, with 6 bases between. CDR1 and CDR2 (germline): MNHEY, SVGAGI. Authors' data handling: Reference gene primer amplification gave nucleated cell count estimates. Clones were read by immunoSEQ multiplex PCR, and TCRdb kept only the in-frame ones, dropping some. V, J and clone size are taken as reported in that table, and D and trimming were inferred from the DNA itself. The sample has 200,000 to 250,000 clones; 89% are singletons. Sequencing was carried out using peripheral blood. The sequence derives from a man aged 55 to 70 who had recovered from COVID-19. This rearrangement joins TRBV6-5 to TRBJ1-5; D uncertain. CDR3 sequence: CASRQDSNQPQHF. The CDR3, as DNA: TGTGCCAGCAGACAAGATAGCAATCAGCCCCAGCATTTT.